This entry describes one TCR beta chain. This entry is derived from a study of CD8+ T cells in alopecia areata. About the study: Treated patients swallowed 5 to 10 mg of oral tofacitinib twice daily. Tofacitinib treatment spanned 6 to 18 months, with 6 months off drug afterward.

V lost 5 bases and J lost 5, with 12 bases in between. The CDR3 loop spans 14 amino acids. CDR1 SEHNR and CDR2 FQNEAQ come from the germline V gene (reference sequence). This sample's treatment: oral pan-JAK inhibitor, 5-10 mg twice daily. In each case, RNA was isolated and then reverse transcribed into cDNA as the sequencing template. Sequenced by immunoSEQ multiplex PCR; TCRdb stores in-frame clones only, minus some. The sample includes 250,000 to 300,000 clones, 55% to 75% of them seen just once. The receptor was isolated from a human donor with alopecia areata. The chain couples TRBV7-9 to TRBJ2-2; TRBD1 or TRBD2 may be the D gene (5 bases each). The source material was CD4+ T cells sorted from blood, sampled at week 24, from a patient treated with tofacitinib. The CDR3: CASSAGTITGELFF. Here the CDR3 DNA reads TGTGCCAGCAGCGCCGGGACCATTACCGGGGAGCTGTTTTTT.